The subject of this entry is one TCR beta chain. The CDR3 contains 15 residues. V was clipped by 4 bases and J by 3 bases, with 13 bases between them. The germline gives CDR1 SGHVS, CDR2 FNYEAQ. The data were taken from a study of blood T cell repertoires in COVID-19. The assay was immunoSEQ multiplex PCR, and TCRdb's table has in-frame clones only and misses some. The repertoire consists of about 270,000 clones, with approximately 91% occurring once and the leading ten covering under 3%. The V gene is TRBV7-6, the J gene TRBJ2-1; D is possibly TRBD1 (6 bases). The origin of this receptor is a woman between 40 and 55 years old with acute COVID-19. Material: PBMCs or T cells enriched from blood (not recorded which). The chain's CDR3 is CASSSNRASYNEQFF. CDR3 in DNA: TGTGCCAGCAGCTCCAACAGGGCGAGCTACAATGAGCAGTTCTTC.